The table lists the clone carrying this T cell receptor (beta chain) with a few counts. Its antigen is unidentified. The data are from a study of shared clonotypes between healthy human individuals. TCRdb's copy holds only in-frame clones and misses some; the assay was immunoSEQ multiplex PCR. The sample yields roughly 220,000 clones, about 65% seen once. Study findings and constraints: Blood was the only sampled material, and tissue repertoires likely differ.

The CDR3 runs to 15 residues. Germline V gene lookup returns CDR1 SGHRS and CDR2 YFSETQ. V lost 3 bases and J 5 bases, leaving 15 bases between the germline ends. The sequence was obtained from a man aged 25 to 45 in good health. J is TRBJ2-1 and V is TRBV5-1, with D perhaps TRBD2 (5 bases). The sequenced sample consisted of memory CD4+ T cells sorted from blood. Subset of the sample: CD45RA-negative fraction. CDR3 DNA: TGCGCCAGCAGCTCAAGACAACCGGGGAACAATGAGCAGTTCTTC. Amino acids: CASSSRQPGNNEQFF.